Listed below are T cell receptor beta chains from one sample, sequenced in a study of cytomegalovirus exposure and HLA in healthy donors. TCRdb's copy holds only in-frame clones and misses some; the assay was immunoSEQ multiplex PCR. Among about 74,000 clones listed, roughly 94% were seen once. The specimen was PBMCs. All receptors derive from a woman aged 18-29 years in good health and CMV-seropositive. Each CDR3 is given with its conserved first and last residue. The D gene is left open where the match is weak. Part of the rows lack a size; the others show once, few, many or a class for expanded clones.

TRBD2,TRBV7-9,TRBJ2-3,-,CASSRSGVSTDTQYF,TGTGCCAGCAGCCGGAGCGGGGTCAGTACAGATACGCAGTATTTT
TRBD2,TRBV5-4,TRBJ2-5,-,CASSWGRGTDLQETQYF,TGTGCCAGCAGCTGGGGGAGGGGTACGGATTTACAAGAGACCCAGTACTTC
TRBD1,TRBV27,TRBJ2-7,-,CASSYSGTVTYEQYF,TGTGCCAGCAGTTACTCCGGGACAGTAACCTACGAGCAGTACTTC
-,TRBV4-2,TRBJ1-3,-,CASSQDLGRDTSGNTIYF,TGTGCCAGCAGCCAAGATTTAGGTCGGGACACCTCTGGAAACACCATATATTTT
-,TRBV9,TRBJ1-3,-,CASSVGAQGITGNTIYF,TGTGCCAGCAGCGTAGGAGCCCAGGGAATTACTGGAAACACCATATATTTT
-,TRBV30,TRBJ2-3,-,CAWRRSDTQYF,TGTGCCTGGAGGAGGTCAGATACGCAGTATTTT
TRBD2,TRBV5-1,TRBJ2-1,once,CASRSGTSGGQQFF,TGCGCCAGCAGGTCCGGGACTAGCGGTGGCCAGCAGTTCTTC
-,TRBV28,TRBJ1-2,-,CASSLDGGYGYTF,TGTGCCAGCAGCCTCGACGGCGGCTATGGCTACACCTTC
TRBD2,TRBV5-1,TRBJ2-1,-,CASHVPLAGYNEQFF,TGCGCCAGCCATGTCCCACTAGCGGGGTACAATGAGCAGTTCTTC
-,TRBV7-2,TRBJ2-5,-,CASSTLTSRQETQYF,TGTGCCAGCAGCACCCTGACTAGTCGGCAAGAGACCCAGTACTTC